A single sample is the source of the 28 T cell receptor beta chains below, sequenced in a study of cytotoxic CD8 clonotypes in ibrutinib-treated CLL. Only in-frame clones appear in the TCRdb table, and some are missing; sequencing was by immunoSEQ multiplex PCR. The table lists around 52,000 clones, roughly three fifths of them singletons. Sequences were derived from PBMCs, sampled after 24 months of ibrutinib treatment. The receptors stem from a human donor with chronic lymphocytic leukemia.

The CDR3 DNA is TGTGCCAGCAGTCTGGGGGGAGGCCAGCCCCAGCATTTT. Protein: CASSLGGGQPQHF. The chain joins TRBV6-6 to TRBJ1-5; the D gene is possibly TRBD1 (5 bases). With 5 bases removed from V and 7 bases from J, the gap between germline ends came to 12 bases. The V gene's germline CDR1 is MNHNY and CDR2 SVGAGI (reference sequence). The CDR3 contains 13 residues.

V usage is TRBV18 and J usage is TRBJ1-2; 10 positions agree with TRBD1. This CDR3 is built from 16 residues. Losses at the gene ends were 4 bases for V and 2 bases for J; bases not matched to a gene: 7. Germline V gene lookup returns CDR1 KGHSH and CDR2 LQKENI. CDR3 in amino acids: CASSLYKDRGNYGYTF. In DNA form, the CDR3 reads TGTGCCAGCTCACTCTACAAGGACAGGGGGAACTATGGCTACACCTTC.

In nucleotides, the CDR3 is TGCAGCGTTGAGTTTCCGGGGAACTATGGCTACACCTTC. Protein sequence: CSVEFPGNYGYTF. The V and J genes are TRBV29-1 and TRBJ1-2; D is ambiguous. V gave up 3 bases and J gave up 2 bases, with 10 bases separating them. CDR1 and CDR2 (germline): SQVTM, ANQGSEA. This CDR3 is 13 amino acids long.

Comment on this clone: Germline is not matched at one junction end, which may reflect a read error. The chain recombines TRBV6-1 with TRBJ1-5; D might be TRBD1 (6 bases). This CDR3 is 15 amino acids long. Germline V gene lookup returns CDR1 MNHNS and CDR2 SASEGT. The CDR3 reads CASSEAPGGKQPQHF. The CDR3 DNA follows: TGTGCCAGCAGTGAAGCGCCGGGGGGCAAACAGCCCCAGCATTTT.

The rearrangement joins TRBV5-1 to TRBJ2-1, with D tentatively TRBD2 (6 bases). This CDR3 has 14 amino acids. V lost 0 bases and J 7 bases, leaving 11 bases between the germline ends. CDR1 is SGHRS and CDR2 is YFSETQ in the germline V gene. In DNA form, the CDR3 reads TGCGCCAGCAGCTTGGTGCGGGAAAGTAATGAGCAGTTCTTC. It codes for CASSLVRESNEQFF. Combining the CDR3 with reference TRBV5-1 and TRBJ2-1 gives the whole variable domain KAGVTQTPRYLIKTRGQQVTLSCSPISGHRSVSWYQQTPGQGLQFLFEYFSETQRNKGNFPGRFSGRQFSNSRSEMNVSTLELGDSALYLCASSLVRESNEQFFGPGTRLTVL.

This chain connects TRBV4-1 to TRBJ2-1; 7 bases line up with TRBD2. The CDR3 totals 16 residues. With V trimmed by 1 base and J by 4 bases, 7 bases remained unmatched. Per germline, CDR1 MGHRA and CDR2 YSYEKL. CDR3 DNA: TGCGCCAGCAGCCAAGGAGGCAGCGGGATGTACAATGAGCAGTTCTTC. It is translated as CASSQGGSGMYNEQFF.

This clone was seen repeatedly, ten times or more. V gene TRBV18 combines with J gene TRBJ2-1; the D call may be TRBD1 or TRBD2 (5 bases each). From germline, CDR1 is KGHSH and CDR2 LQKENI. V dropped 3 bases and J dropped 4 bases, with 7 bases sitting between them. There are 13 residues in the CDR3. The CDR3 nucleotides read TGTGCCAGCTCACCGGGACCATACAATGAGCAGTTCTTC. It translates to CASSPGPYNEQFF. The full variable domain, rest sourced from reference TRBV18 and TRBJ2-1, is NAGVMQNPRHLVRRRGQEARLRCSPMKGHSHVYWYRQLPEEGLKFMVYLQKENIIDESGMPKERFSAEFPKEGPSILRIQQVVRGDSAAYFCASSPGPYNEQFFGPGTRLTVL.

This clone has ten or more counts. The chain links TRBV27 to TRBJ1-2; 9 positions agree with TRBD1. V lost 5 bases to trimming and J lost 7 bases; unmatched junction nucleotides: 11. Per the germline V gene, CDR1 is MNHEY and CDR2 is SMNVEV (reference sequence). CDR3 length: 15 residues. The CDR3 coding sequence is TGTGCCAGCAGTACCACCGGGACAGGGAAGTCTGGCTACACCTTC. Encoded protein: CASSTTGTGKSGYTF.

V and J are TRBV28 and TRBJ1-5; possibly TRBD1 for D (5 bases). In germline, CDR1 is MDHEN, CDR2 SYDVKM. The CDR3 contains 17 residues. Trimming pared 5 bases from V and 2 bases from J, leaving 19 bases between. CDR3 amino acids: CASSPVTGGMGNQPQHF. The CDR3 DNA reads TGTGCCAGCAGTCCCGTGACTGGGGGAATGGGCAATCAGCCCCAGCATTTT.

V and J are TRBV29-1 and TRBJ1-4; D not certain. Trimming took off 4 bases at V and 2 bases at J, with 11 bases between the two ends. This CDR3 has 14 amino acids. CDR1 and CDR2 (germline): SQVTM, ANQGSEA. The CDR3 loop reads CSVARIDTNEKLFF. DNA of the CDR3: TGCAGCGTTGCCCGTATAGATACTAATGAAAAACTGTTTTTT.

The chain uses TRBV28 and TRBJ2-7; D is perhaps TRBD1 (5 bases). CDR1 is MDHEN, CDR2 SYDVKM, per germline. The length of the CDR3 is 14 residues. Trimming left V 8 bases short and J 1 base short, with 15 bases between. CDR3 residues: CASGREGASYEQYF. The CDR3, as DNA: TGTGCCAGCGGCAGGGAAGGGGCTTCCTACGAGCAGTACTTC.

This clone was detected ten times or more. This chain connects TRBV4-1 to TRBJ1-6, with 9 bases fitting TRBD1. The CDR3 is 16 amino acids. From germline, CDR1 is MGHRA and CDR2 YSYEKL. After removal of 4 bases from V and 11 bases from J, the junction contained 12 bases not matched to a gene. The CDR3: CASSPSIGQGTTPLHF. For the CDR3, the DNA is TGCGCCAGCAGCCCAAGTATAGGACAGGGGACGACACCCCTCCACTTT.

CDR3 amino acids: CASSQRLRIGETQYF. The CDR3 coding sequence is TGTGCCAGCAGTCAGAGGCTCAGAATAGGGGAGACCCAGTACTTC. The chain carries TRBV14 and TRBJ2-5; D ambiguous. The CDR3 spans 15 residues. CDR1 is SGHDN, CDR2 FVKESK, per germline. V shed 6 bases and J shed 5 bases, with 19 bases lying between them. Supplemented by reference TRBV14 and TRBJ2-5, the full variable domain reads EAGVTQFPSHSVIEKGQTVTLRCDPISGHDNLYWYRRVMGKEIKFLLHFVKESKQDESGMPNNRFLAERTGGTYSTLKVQPAELEDSGVYFCASSQRLRIGETQYFGPGTRLLVL.

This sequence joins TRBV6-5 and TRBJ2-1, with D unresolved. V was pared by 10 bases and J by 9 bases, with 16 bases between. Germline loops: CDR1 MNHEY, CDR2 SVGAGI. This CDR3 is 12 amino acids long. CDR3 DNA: TGTGCCATCTCGCCCGCGGTGGGTGAGCAGTTCTTC. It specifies CAISPAVGEQFF.

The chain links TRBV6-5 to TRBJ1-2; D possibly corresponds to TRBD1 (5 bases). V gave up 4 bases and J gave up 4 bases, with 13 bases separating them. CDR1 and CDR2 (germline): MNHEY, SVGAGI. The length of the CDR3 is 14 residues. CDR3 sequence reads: CASSSSGRGYGYTF. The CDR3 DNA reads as TGTGCCAGCAGTTCCTCAGGGAGGGGCTATGGCTACACCTTC.

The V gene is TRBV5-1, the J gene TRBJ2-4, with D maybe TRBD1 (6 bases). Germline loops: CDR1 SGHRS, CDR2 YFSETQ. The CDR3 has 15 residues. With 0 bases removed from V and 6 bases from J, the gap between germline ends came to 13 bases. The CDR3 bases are TGCGCCAGCAGCTTGGAGGGGGAGAAGTTAAACATTCAGTACTTC. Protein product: CASSLEGEKLNIQYF. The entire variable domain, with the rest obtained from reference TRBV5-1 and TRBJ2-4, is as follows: KAGVTQTPRYLIKTRGQQVTLSCSPISGHRSVSWYQQTPGQGLQFLFEYFSETQRNKGNFPGRFSGRQFSNSRSEMNVSTLELGDSALYLCASSLEGEKLNIQYFGAGTRLSVL.

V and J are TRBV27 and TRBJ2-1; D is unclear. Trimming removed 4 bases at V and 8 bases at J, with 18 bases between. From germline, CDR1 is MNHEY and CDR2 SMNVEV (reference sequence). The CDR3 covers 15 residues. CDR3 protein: CASSSTSNVIHEQFF. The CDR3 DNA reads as TGTGCCAGCAGTTCTACCAGCAATGTAATCCATGAGCAGTTCTTC.

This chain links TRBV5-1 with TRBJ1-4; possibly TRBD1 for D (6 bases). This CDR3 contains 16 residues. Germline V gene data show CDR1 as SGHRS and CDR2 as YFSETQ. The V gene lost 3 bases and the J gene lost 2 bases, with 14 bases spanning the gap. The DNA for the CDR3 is TGCGCCAGCAGCTCAAGCCCCGGACAGACTAATGAAAAACTGTTTTTT. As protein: CASSSSPGQTNEKLFF.

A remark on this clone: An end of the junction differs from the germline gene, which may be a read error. CDR3 DNA sequence: TGTGCCAGCAGCGAAGACGATAATGAAAAACTGTTTTTT. Residues: CASSEDDNEKLFF. J is TRBJ1-4 and V is TRBV2; no reliable D call. The CDR3 extends over 13 amino acids. The germline CDR1 and CDR2 sequences are SNHLY and FYNNEI.

The CDR3 nucleotides read TGTGCCAGCAGTTTCCGGGGGACGAACACTGAAGCTTTCTTT. Amino acids: CASSFRGTNTEAFF. V is TRBV27 and J is TRBJ1-1; D might be TRBD1 (5 bases). The germline CDR1 and CDR2 sequences are MNHEY and SMNVEV (reference sequence). The V end lost 3 bases, the J end lost 1 base, and 9 bases lay between the germline ends. The length of the CDR3 is 14 residues.

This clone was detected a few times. In nucleotides, the CDR3 is TGTGCCAGCAGCGTTCTGGACAGGCCAAAACCGGGGCCCCTCCACTTT. Encoded protein: CASSVLDRPKPGPLHF. The V call is TRBV9, the J call TRBJ1-6, with TRBD1 identical over 7 bases. Germline V lookup: CDR1 SGDLS, CDR2 YYNGEE. The CDR3 is 16 amino acids. With 2 bases clipped from V and 13 bases from J, the junction kept 15 bases outside the gene matches.

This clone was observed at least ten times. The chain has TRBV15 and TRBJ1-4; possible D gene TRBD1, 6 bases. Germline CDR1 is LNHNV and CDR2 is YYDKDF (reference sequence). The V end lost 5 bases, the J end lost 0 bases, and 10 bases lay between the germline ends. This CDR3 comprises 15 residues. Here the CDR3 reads CATSGDRTTNEKLFF. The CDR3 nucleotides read TGTGCCACCAGCGGTGACAGGACAACTAATGAAAAACTGTTTTTT. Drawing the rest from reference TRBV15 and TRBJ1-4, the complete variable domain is DAMVIQNPRYQVTQFGKPVTLSCSQTLNHNVMYWYQQKSSQAPKLLFHYYDKDFNNEADTPDNFQSRRPNTSFCFLDIRSPGLGDTAMYLCATSGDRTTNEKLFFGSGTQLSVL.

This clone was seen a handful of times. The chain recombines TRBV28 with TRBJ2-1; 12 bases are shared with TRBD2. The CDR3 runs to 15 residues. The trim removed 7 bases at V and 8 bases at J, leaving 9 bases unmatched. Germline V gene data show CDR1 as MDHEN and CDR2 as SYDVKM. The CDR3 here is CASTHRLAGVDEQFF. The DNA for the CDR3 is TGTGCCAGCACCCACAGACTAGCGGGAGTTGATGAGCAGTTCTTC.

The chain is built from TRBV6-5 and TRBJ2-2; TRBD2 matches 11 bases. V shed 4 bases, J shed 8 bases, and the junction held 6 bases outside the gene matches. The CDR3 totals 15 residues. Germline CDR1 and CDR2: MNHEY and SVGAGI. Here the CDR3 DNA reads TGTGCCAGCAGTTGGGGACTAGCGGTCAAGGGGGAGCTGTTTTTT. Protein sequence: CASSWGLAVKGELFF.

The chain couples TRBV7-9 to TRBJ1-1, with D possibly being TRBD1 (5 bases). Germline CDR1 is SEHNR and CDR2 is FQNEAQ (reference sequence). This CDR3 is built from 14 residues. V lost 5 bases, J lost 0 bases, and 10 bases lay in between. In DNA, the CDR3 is TGTGCCAGCAGCGATGGACACCTGAACACTGAAGCTTTCTTT. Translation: CASSDGHLNTEAFF.

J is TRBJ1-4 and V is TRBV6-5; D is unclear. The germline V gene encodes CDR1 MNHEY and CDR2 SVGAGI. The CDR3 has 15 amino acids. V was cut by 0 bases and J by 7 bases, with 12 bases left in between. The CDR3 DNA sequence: TGTGCCAGCAGTTACTCTTTTTTGAGAGTTGAAAAACTGTTTTTT. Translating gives CASSYSFLRVEKLFF.

In DNA form, the CDR3 reads TGTGCCTGGAGTGTAGGGGGGTATGGCTACACCTTC. Translation: CAWSVGGYGYTF. The chain is built from TRBV30 and TRBJ1-2; D may be TRBD1 (6 bases). Per germline, CDR1 GTSNPN and CDR2 SVGIG (reference sequence). V lost 0 bases and J lost 5, with 7 bases in between. The CDR3 has 12 residues.

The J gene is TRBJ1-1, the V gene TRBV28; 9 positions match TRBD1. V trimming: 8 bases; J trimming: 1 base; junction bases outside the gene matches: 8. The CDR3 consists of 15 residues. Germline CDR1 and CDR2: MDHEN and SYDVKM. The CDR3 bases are TGTGCCAGCGGTTATACGGACAGGGGGAACACTGAAGCTTTCTTT. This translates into CASGYTDRGNTEAFF.